This TCR beta chain stems from a study of cytomegalovirus exposure and HLA in healthy donors. Comment on this clone: Its antigen is unidentified.

General study points: In a later analysis, CMV-associated beta chains were mostly HLA-associated, it appeared. Researchers reported in a later analysis that a missense DCLRE1C variant was tied to TCR beta V- and J-gene trimming.

Germline V lookup: CDR1 ENHRY, CDR2 SYGVKD. Trimming pared 1 base from V and 4 bases from J, leaving 13 bases between. The CDR3 covers 16 residues. Both 60 Vbeta primers and 13 Jbeta primers went into the PCR. Sequencing used immunoSEQ multiplex PCR; TCRdb keeps in-frame clones, though not all of them. The sample contains 240,000 or so clones, about 80% of which appear only once. V and J are TRBV10-3 and TRBJ1-4; TRBD1 might be the D (6 bases). Sequenced material: PBMCs. This receptor was obtained from a woman in her sixties in good health and CMV-seropositive. CDR3 bases: TGTGCCATCAGTGAGTTTGGGGGCCTCGGTAATGAAAAACTGTTTTTT. Translation: CAISEFGGLGNEKLFF.